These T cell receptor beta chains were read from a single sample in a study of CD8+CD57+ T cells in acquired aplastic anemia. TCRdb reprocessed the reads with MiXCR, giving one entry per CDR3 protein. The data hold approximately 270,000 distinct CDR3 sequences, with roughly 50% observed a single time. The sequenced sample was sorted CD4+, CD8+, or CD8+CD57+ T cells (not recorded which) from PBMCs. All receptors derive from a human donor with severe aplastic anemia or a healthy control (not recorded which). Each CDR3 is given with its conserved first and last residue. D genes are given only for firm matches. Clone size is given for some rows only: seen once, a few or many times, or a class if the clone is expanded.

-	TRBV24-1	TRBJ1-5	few	CATRAAGNQPQHF	TGTGCCACCCGGGCCGCGGGCAATCAGCCCCAGCATTTT
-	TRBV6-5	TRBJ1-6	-	CASSYDGDSPLHF	TGTGCCAGCAGTTACGACGGGGATTCACCCCTCCACTTT
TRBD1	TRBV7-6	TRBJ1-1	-	CASSPGTGRHTEAFF	TGTGCCAGCAGCCCCGGGACAGGGAGGCACACTGAAGCTTTCTTT
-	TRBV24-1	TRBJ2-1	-	CATSGVARVGYNEQFF	TGTGCCACCAGTGGGGTAGCGAGAGTTGGGTACAATGAGCAGTTCTTC
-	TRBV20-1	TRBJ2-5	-	CSASDSFTQETQYF	TGCAGTGCCAGTGACAGTTTTACCCAAGAGACCCAGTACTTC
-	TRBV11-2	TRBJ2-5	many	CASSLMSETQYF	TGTGCCAGCAGCTTGATGAGCGAGACCCAGTACTTC
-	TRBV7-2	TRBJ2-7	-	CASSFYICSARGTGGYEQYF	-
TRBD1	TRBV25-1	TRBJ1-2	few	CASSGGRGRLANYGYTF	TGTGCCAGCAGTGGGGGAAGGGGGCGGTTAGCTAACTATGGCTACACCTTC
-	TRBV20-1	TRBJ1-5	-	CSASAPGNQPQHF	TGCAGTGCTAGTGCCCCAGGCAATCAGCCCCAGCATTTT
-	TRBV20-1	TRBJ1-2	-	CSAGHNYGYTF	TGCAGTGCTGGACATAACTATGGCTACACCTTC
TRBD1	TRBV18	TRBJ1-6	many	CASSGQDNSPLHF	TGTGCCAGCTCGGGACAGGACAATTCACCCCTCCACTTT
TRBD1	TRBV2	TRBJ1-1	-	CASNYPGQGSWNTEAFF	TGTGCCAGCAATTACCCGGGACAGGGGTCATGGAACACTGAAGCTTTCTTC
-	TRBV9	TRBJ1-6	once	CASGLGSPLHF	TGTGCCAGCGGTTTGGGTTCACCCCTCCACTTT
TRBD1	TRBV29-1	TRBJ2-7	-	CSVTIRDSRTGEQYF	TGCAGCGTGACCATACGGGACAGTCGAACGGGCGAGCAGTACTTC
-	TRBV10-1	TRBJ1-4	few	CASSESRWEVATNEKLFF	TGCGCCAGCAGTGAGTCACGTTGGGAAGTTGCAACTAATGAAAAACTGTTTTTT
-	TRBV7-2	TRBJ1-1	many	CASSLVGGLMNTEAFF	TGTGCCAGCAGCTTAGTTGGGGGCCTCATGAACACTGAAGCTTTCTTT
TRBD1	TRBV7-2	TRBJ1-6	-	CASSARTGSTNSPLHF	TGTGCCAGCAGCGCCCGGACAGGGTCTACCAATTCACCCCTCCACTTT
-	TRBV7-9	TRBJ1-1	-	CASSPNRDTEAFF	TGTGCCAGCAGCCCAAACAGGGACACTGAAGCTTTCTTT
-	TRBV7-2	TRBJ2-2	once	CASSPSRDTGELFF	TGTGCCAGCAGCCCATCACGGGACACCGGGGAGCTGTTTTTT
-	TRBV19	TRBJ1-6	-	CASSIPASNYNSPLHF	TGTGCCAGTAGTATCCCGGCCAGCAACTATAATTCACCCCTCCACTTT
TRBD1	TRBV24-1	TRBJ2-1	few	CATSDPGQGNEQFF	TGTGCCACCAGTGATCCGGGACAGGGGAATGAGCAGTTCTTC
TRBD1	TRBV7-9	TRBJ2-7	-	CASSFYRGLYEQYF	TGTGCCAGCAGCTTTTACAGGGGGCTCTACGAGCAGTACTTC
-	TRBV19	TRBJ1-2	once	CASSITAFQGPNYGYTF	TGTGCCAGTAGTATTACGGCCTTCCAGGGCCCTAACTATGGCTACACCTTC
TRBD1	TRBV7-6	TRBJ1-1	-	CASIPDRGLAPHTEAFF	TGTGCCAGCATTCCCGACAGGGGGCTCGCTCCCCACACTGAAGCTTTCTTT
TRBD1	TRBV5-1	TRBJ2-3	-	CASRRDRVTDTQYF	TGCGCCAGCCGCCGGGACAGAGTAACAGATACGCAGTATTTT
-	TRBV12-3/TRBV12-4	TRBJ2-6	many	CASTPFRGRGANVLTF	TGTGCCAGCACCCCCTTCAGGGGACGAGGGGCCAACGTCCTGACTTTC
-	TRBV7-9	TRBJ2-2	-	CASSPLGEAGELFF	TGTGCCAGCAGCCCCCTAGGCGAGGCCGGGGAGCTGTTTTTT
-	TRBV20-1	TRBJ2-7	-	CSARGVVSEQYF	TGCAGTGCTAGAGGTGTTGTGTCAGAGCAGTACTTC
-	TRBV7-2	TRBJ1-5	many	CASSLVGIDSNQPQHF	TGTGCCAGCAGCTTAGTAGGGATTGATAGCAATCAGCCCCAGCATTTT